The entry below describes one TCR beta chain. The repertoire was sequenced with immunoSEQ multiplex PCR; TCRdb's copy has only in-frame clones and lacks some. This sample has 400,000 to 450,000 clones, with around 92% found just once. Stated treatment: some 19 received Ad26.COV2.S at low or high dose, single or two shots; roughly 5 received placebo; per-sample allocation not given. Collection of the samples took place on day 63 after the first injection of vaccine or placebo. Vaccination employed an Ad26 vector expressing the Wuhan-strain SARS-CoV-2 spike. This sample is drawn from a study of Ad26.COV2.S vaccination and SARS-CoV-2 variants. The germline V gene encodes CDR1 MNHEY and CDR2 SVGEGT. This CDR3 is 17 amino acids long. Trimming took off 4 bases at V and 2 bases at J, with 21 bases between the two ends.

The TCR originated in a person aged 18-65 years who received the Ad26.COV2.S COVID-19 vaccine or a placebo. The V gene is TRBV6-2 or TRBV6-3, the J gene TRBJ2-7; D is unclear. The sequencing used peripheral blood, collected in a trial of Ad26.COV2.S vaccine versus placebo. CDR3 coding DNA: TGTGCCAGCAGTTCTACTCGGCAATCGGGCTCTCCCTACGAGCAGTACTTC. Translation: CASSSTRQSGSPYEQYF.